This T cell receptor beta chain was recorded in a study of shared clonotypes between healthy human individuals. As handled by the study authors: ImmunoSEQ only sent back junction sequences with no quality scores, so filtering was done differently. The method was immunoSEQ multiplex PCR; TCRdb's version includes in-frame clones alone and lacks a portion of them. The V and J calls and clone size are taken from that table; D and trimming were inferred from the DNA. The table records just over 2,000,000 clones, 95% of them present only once. Trimming removed 6 bases from V and 2 bases from J, with 8 bases in between. Germline lookup yields CDR1 MNHEY and CDR2 SVGAGI. CDR3 length equals 14 residues.

The sequence derives from a man younger than 35 in good health. The sequenced sample was naive CD4+ T cells sorted from blood. As for subset: CD45RA+ positively selected. V usage is TRBV6-5 and J usage is TRBJ1-6; D gene uncertain. The CDR3 DNA follows: TGTGCCAGCAGGTCTATAGCCTATAATTCACCCCTCCACTTT. Its protein product is CASRSIAYNSPLHF.